Below are 29 T cell receptor beta chains sequenced from a single sample in a study of blood T cell repertoires in COVID-19. The method was immunoSEQ multiplex PCR; TCRdb's version includes in-frame clones alone and lacks a portion of them. The sample records about 250,000 clones, around four fifths being singletons. The sample comprised peripheral blood. These receptor sequences come from a man in his forties with active or convalescent COVID-19.

This chain links TRBV11-3 with TRBJ2-3, with 8 bases matching TRBD1. The CDR3 runs to 17 residues. V lost 7 bases and J lost 0; bases outside the gene matches: 12. Germline values: CDR1 SGHNT, CDR2 YENEEA. CDR3 nucleotide sequence: TGTGCCAGCAAGGTGGAGGCAGGGGGCGAAAGCACAGATACGCAGTATTTT. It encodes CASKVEAGGESTDTQYF.

The V call is TRBV5-5, the J call TRBJ1-2; 9 nucleotides agree with TRBD1. The length of the CDR3 is 14 residues. Trimming at V came to 3 bases and at J to 2 bases, leaving 2 bases not matched to a gene. Per the germline V gene, CDR1 is SGHKS and CDR2 is YYEKEE (reference sequence). The CDR3 DNA reads as TGTGCCAGCAGCTCGGGACAGGGAAACTATGGCTACACCTTC. Translation gives CASSSGQGNYGYTF.

The rearrangement joins TRBV7-9 to TRBJ2-7, with D possibly TRBD1 on 6 matching bases. Trimming pared 6 bases from V and 3 bases from J, leaving 12 bases between. Germline V gene lookup returns CDR1 SEHNR and CDR2 FQNEAQ (reference sequence). This CDR3 comprises 13 residues. CDR3 in DNA: TGTGCCAGCAGTAACAGGGTGAGCTACGAGCAGTACTTC. Protein sequence: CASSNRVSYEQYF.

V and J are TRBV2 and TRBJ1-2, with TRBD1 identical over 7 bases. CDR1 and CDR2 (germline): SNHLY, FYNNEI. The ends lost 6 bases at V and 5 bases at J; junction bases unmatched: 6. The CDR3 runs 13 residues. CDR3 DNA: TGTGCCAGCAGGGCGGGGACAGCTTATGGCTACACCTTC. Translated: CASRAGTAYGYTF.

This chain joins TRBV10-3 and TRBJ2-5; D is possibly TRBD2 (5 bases). The germline V and J ends were trimmed by 6 bases and 2 bases, with 13 bases remaining between them. The germline gives CDR1 ENHRY, CDR2 SYGVKD. CDR3 length: 14 residues. As DNA, the CDR3 is TGTGCCATCAGCTCTGGACTCGATCAAGAGACCCAGTACTTC. This encodes CAISSGLDQETQYF.

V and J are TRBV11-2 and TRBJ2-3; 10 nucleotides match TRBD2. CDR1 SGHAT and CDR2 FQNNGV come from the germline V gene. V lost 0 bases to trimming and J lost 1 base; unmatched junction nucleotides: 4. The CDR3 sequence is 17 residues long. The CDR3 spells CASSLDPSGGGTDTQYF. CDR3 sequence (DNA): TGTGCCAGCAGCTTAGATCCGAGCGGGGGGGGCACAGATACGCAGTATTTT.

The gene calls are TRBV2 and TRBJ1-1; 7 positions match TRBD1. The CDR3 is 14 residues long. Germline CDR1 reads SNHLY; CDR2 reads FYNNEI. J was trimmed by 10 bases and V by 0 bases; bases with no gene match: 8. The CDR3 DNA follows: TGTGCCAGCAGTGAAGCGCTTTTGAGGGGGCGAGCTTTCTTT. The encoded protein is CASSEALLRGRAFF.

V gene TRBV28 combines with J gene TRBJ2-1, with 10 bases matching TRBD2. With 5 bases clipped from V and 8 bases from J, the junction kept 12 bases outside the gene matches. The CDR3 is made up of 16 amino acids. Germline-derived CDR1 and CDR2 are MDHEN and SYDVKM. The CDR3 loop reads CASSTPSGSVYYEQFF. The CDR3 bases are TGTGCCAGCAGTACCCCTAGCGGGAGCGTTTACTATGAGCAGTTCTTC.

This clone was seen more than once but under ten times. In the same sample, other DNA sequences code for this CDR3. The rearrangement uses TRBV2 and TRBJ1-1, with 10 nucleotides matching TRBD1. This CDR3 is built from 14 residues. Per the germline V gene, CDR1 is SNHLY and CDR2 is FYNNEI. J lost 4 bases, V lost 3 bases, and 2 bases had no gene match. The CDR3 loop is CASSDWTGGTEAFF. CDR3 sequence (DNA): TGTGCCAGCAGTGATTGGACAGGGGGCACTGAAGCTTTCTTT.

The chain carries TRBV2 and TRBJ2-7; no firm D call. The CDR3 loop spans 12 amino acids. Per germline, CDR1 SNHLY and CDR2 FYNNEI. V shed 3 bases and J shed 3 bases, with 6 bases lying between them. CDR3 amino acids: CASSDLNYEQYF. The CDR3 DNA reads as TGTGCCAGCAGTGATTTAAACTACGAGCAGTACTTC.

The chain recombines TRBV12-5 with TRBJ2-3; 9 bases match TRBD2. Germline CDR1 is LGHNT and CDR2 is FRNRAP. The CDR3 runs to 15 residues. The V gene end was trimmed by 3 bases and the J gene end by 8 bases; junction bases not matched to a gene: 9. The DNA of the CDR3 is TGTGCTAGTGGTTTTATCGCGGGGGGGCGAAGTACGCAGTATTTT. Translated: CASGFIAGGRSTQYF. The variable domain in full, completed from reference TRBV12-5 and TRBJ2-3, reads DARVTQTPRHKVTEMGQEVTMRCQPILGHNTVFWYRQTMMQGLELLAYFRNRAPLDDSGMPKDRFSAEMPDATLATLKIQPSEPRDSAVYFCASGFIAGGRSTQYFGPGTRLTVL.

V gene TRBV24-1 combines with J gene TRBJ1-4, with unresolved D. V dropped 7 bases and J dropped 0 bases, with 14 bases sitting between them. In germline, CDR1 is KGHDR, CDR2 SFDVKD. The CDR3 contains 16 residues. CDR3 coding DNA: TGTGCCACCAGGATCATGCCGGAGGCAACTAATGAAAAACTGTTTTTT. Translating gives CATRIMPEATNEKLFF.

The chain employs TRBV19 and TRBJ2-1, with D maybe TRBD1 (5 bases). The CDR3 runs to 18 residues. The germline V gene has CDR1 LNHDA and CDR2 SQIVND (reference sequence). V was shortened by 1 base and J by 7 bases, with 23 bases between the two germline ends. DNA for the CDR3: TGTGCCAGTAGTATAGGGCAGGGAAGGTTCGCCGGTCAGAATGAGCAGTTCTTC. It encodes CASSIGQGRFAGQNEQFF.

This clone occurred once. The chain links TRBV5-1 to TRBJ1-6, with a weak D call TRBD1 (5 bases). Germline V CDR1 and CDR2: SGHRS, YFSETQ. This CDR3 is built from 15 residues. The V end was cut by 4 bases, the J end by 7 bases, with 15 bases between. CDR3 coding DNA: TGCGCCAGCAGCCCGATGGGGCAGGACAATTCACCCCTCCACTTT. Its translation: CASSPMGQDNSPLHF.

V gene TRBV27 combines with J gene TRBJ2-3; 7 nucleotides agree with TRBD1. The V gene end was trimmed by 5 bases and the J gene end by 2 bases; junction bases not matched to a gene: 7. Germline V gene data show CDR1 as MNHEY and CDR2 as SMNVEV (reference sequence). The CDR3 consists of 15 residues. The CDR3 reads CASSADRDITDTQYF. The CDR3 DNA follows: TGTGCCAGCAGTGCCGACAGGGACATCACAGATACGCAGTATTTT.

The chain combines TRBV19 with TRBJ1-1; the match to TRBD1 covers 12 bases. The CDR3 covers 13 residues. From germline, CDR1 is LNHDA and CDR2 SQIVND (reference sequence). The V and J ends lost 8 bases and 5 bases, in that order; junction bases with no gene match: 3. CDR3 DNA: TGTGCCAGTGGGACAGGGGGCTGGACTGAAGCTTTCTTT. Translation: CASGTGGWTEAFF. Based on the CDR3 plus reference TRBV19 and TRBJ1-1, the full variable domain is DGGITQSPKYLFRKEGQNVTLSCEQNLNHDAMYWYRQDPGQGLRLIYYSQIVNDFQKGDIAEGYSVSREKKESFPLTVTSAQKNPTAFYLCASGTGGWTEAFFGQGTRLTVV.

The CDR3 sequence: CASSQGQGADTQYF. CDR3 bases: TGTGCCAGCAGCCAGGGACAGGGTGCAGATACGCAGTATTTT. The V call is TRBV3-1 (or the pseudogene TRBV3-2), the J call TRBJ2-3; TRBD1 matches 9 bases. After removal of 3 bases from V and 4 bases from J, the junction contained 2 bases not matched to a gene. Germline V gene data show CDR1 as LGHDT and CDR2 as YNNKEL (reference sequence). The CDR3 has 14 amino acids.

The chain is built from TRBV10-1 and TRBJ1-6; 8 nucleotides line up with TRBD1. The V segment lost 0 bases and the J segment 10 bases; nucleotides outside the gene matches: 5. CDR3 length: 15 residues. Germline-derived CDR1 and CDR2 are WNHNN and SYGVQD (reference sequence). CDR3 DNA: TGCGCCAGCAGTGAGTCTGCCAGGGGGCGATCACCCCTCCACTTT. This encodes CASSESARGRSPLHF.

The chain carries TRBV6-5 and TRBJ1-2, with no clear D. CDR1 is MNHEY and CDR2 is SVGAGI in the germline V gene. The ends were cut back, 4 bases at V and 6 bases at J, with 18 bases in the middle. This CDR3 has 15 amino acids. CDR3 residues: CASSWFPAGSDGYTF. CDR3 DNA: TGTGCCAGCAGTTGGTTCCCCGCAGGTTCGGATGGCTACACCTTC.

This chain's CDR3 is CASSLDLQRQETQYF. For the CDR3, the DNA is TGTGCCAGCAGCTTGGATTTACAGAGACAAGAGACCCAGTACTTC. The V call is TRBV5-4, the J call TRBJ2-5; D not certain. The CDR3 spans 15 residues. V lost 0 bases, J lost 2 bases, and 11 bases lay in between. The V gene's germline CDR1 is SGHNT and CDR2 YYREEE (reference sequence).

The rearrangement joins TRBV11-3 to TRBJ2-1; 11 nucleotides line up with TRBD2. Germline CDR1 SGHNT, CDR2 YENEEA. The V gene end was trimmed by 5 bases and the J gene end by 5 bases; junction bases not matched to a gene: 5. The CDR3 totals 15 residues. This CDR3 reads CASSTSSGRNNEQFF. The CDR3 DNA reads TGTGCCAGCAGCACTTCTAGCGGGAGGAACAATGAGCAGTTCTTC. The entire variable domain, with the rest obtained from reference TRBV11-3 and TRBJ2-1, is as follows: EAGVVQSPRYKIIEKKQPVAFWCNPISGHNTLYWYLQNLGQGPELLIRYENEEAVDDSQLPKDRFSAERLKGVDSTLKIQPAELGDSAVYLCASSTSSGRNNEQFFGPGTRLTVL.

The V gene is TRBV30, the J gene TRBJ1-3; 8 nucleotides agree with TRBD1. V was clipped by 5 bases and J by 3 bases; unmatched bases: 9. The CDR3 runs to 15 residues. CDR1 and CDR2 (germline): GTSNPN, SVGIG (reference sequence). The CDR3 region is CAWGTTGGSGNTIYF. The CDR3 DNA reads as TGTGCCTGGGGTACCACAGGGGGAAGTGGAAACACCATATATTTT.

This rearrangement joins TRBV5-1 to TRBJ2-7, with 10 positions matching TRBD1. The CDR3 totals 16 residues. Germline CDR1 is SGHRS and CDR2 is YFSETQ. With V trimmed by 1 base and J by 6 bases, 10 bases remained unmatched. The CDR3 here is CASSLTPTGGLGEQYF. CDR3 nucleotides: TGCGCCAGCAGCTTGACACCGACAGGGGGCTTAGGCGAGCAGTACTTC.

The gene calls are TRBV29-1 and TRBJ1-2, with D hard to call. The ends were cut back, 1 base at V and 2 bases at J, with 8 bases in the middle. CDR1 and CDR2 from the germline V gene are SQVTM and ANQGSEA. The CDR3 length is 13 residues. The CDR3 here is CSVEAPVNYGYTF. For the CDR3, the DNA is TGCAGCGTTGAAGCCCCGGTAAACTATGGCTACACCTTC.

V gene TRBV4-1 combines with J gene TRBJ2-7; TRBD1 matches 8 bases. After removal of 0 bases from V and 5 bases from J, the junction contained 12 bases not matched to a gene. The CDR3 is 17 amino acids. CDR1 MGHRA and CDR2 YSYEKL come from the germline V gene. The CDR3 region has the DNA TGCGCCAGCAGCCAAGAGTGGGTGGACAGGGTATACGACGAGCAGTACTTC. Its translation is CASSQEWVDRVYDEQYF.

Here the CDR3 reads CAWSHGNTIYF. Here the CDR3 DNA reads TGTGCCTGGAGTCATGGAAACACCATATATTTT. This chain connects TRBV30 to TRBJ1-3; unclear D gene. The V gene's germline CDR1 is GTSNPN and CDR2 SVGIG (reference sequence). This CDR3 comprises 11 residues. The ends were cut back, 2 bases at V and 3 bases at J, with 2 bases in the middle.

The gene calls are TRBV5-5 and TRBJ1-5; 9 bases map to TRBD1. Looked up from germline, CDR1 is SGHKS and CDR2 is YYEKEE (reference sequence). The CDR3 extends over 16 amino acids. Losses at the gene ends were 4 bases for V and 6 bases for J; bases not matched to a gene: 11. The chain's CDR3 is CASSPGGTGHVQPQHF. The CDR3 DNA sequence: TGTGCCAGCAGCCCTGGCGGGACAGGGCATGTTCAGCCCCAGCATTTT.

V is TRBV3-1 (or the pseudogene TRBV3-2) and J is TRBJ2-1, with 7 bases identical to TRBD1. This CDR3 contains 17 residues. The germline V gene encodes CDR1 LGHDT and CDR2 YNNKEL (reference sequence). V was pared by 0 bases and J by 2 bases, with 7 bases of the junction left unmatched. The CDR3 region is CASSQDQVGQAYNEQFF. Written as DNA, the CDR3 is TGTGCCAGCAGCCAAGATCAAGTTGGACAGGCCTACAATGAGCAGTTCTTC.

V is TRBV19 and J is TRBJ2-3, with 14 bases identical to TRBD2. The CDR3 has 15 amino acids. The V gene's germline CDR1 is LNHDA and CDR2 SQIVND (reference sequence). J gave up 7 bases and V 4 bases, and 4 bases lay outside the gene matches. The CDR3: CASSTGTSGGNTQYF. The CDR3 DNA sequence: TGTGCCAGTAGTACCGGGACTAGCGGGGGTAATACGCAGTATTTT.